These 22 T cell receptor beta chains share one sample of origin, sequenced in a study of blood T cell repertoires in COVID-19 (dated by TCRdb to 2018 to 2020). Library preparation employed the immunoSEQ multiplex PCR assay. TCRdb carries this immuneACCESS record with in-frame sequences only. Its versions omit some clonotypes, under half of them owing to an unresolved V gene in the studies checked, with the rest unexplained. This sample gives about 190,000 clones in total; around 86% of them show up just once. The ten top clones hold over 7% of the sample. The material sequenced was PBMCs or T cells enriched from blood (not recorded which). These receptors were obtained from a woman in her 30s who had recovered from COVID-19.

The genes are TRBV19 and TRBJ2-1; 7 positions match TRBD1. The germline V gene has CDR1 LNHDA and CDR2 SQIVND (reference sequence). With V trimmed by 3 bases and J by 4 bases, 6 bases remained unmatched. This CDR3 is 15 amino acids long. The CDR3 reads CASSIKTGLYNEQFF. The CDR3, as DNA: TGTGCCAGTAGTATTAAGACAGGGCTATACAATGAGCAGTTCTTC.

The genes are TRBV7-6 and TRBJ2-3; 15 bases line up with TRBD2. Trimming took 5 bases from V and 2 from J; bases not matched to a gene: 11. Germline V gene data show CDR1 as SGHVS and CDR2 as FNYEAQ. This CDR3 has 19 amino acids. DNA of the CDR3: TGTGCCAGCAGCATAGGACTAGCGGGAGGGGAAACCTACACAGATACGCAGTATTTT. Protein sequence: CASSIGLAGGETYTDTQYF. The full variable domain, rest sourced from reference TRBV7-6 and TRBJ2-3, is GAGVSQSPRYKVTKRGQDVALRCDPISGHVSLYWYRQALGQGPEFLTYFNYEAQQDKSGLPNDRFSAERPEGSISTLTIQRTEQRDSAMYRCASSIGLAGGETYTDTQYFGPGTRLTVL.

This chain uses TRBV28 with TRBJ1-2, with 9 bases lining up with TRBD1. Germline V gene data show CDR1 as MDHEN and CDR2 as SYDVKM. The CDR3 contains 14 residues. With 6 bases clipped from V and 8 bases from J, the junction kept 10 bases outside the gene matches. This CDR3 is CASRTGQGSLGYTF. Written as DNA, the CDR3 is TGTGCCAGCAGGACGGGACAGGGAAGTTTGGGCTACACCTTC.

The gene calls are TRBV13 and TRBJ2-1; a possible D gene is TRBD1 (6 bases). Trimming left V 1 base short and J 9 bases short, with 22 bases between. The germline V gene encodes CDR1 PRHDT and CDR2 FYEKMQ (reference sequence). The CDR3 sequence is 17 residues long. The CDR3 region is CASSLVGPQGPHIEQFF. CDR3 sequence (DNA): TGTGCCAGCAGCTTAGTAGGCCCGCAGGGGCCTCATATTGAGCAGTTCTTC. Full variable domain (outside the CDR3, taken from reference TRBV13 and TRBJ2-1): AAGVIQSPRHLIKEKRETATLKCYPIPRHDTVYWYQQGPGQDPQFLISFYEKMQSDKGSIPDRFSAQQFSDYHSELNMSSLELGDSALYFCASSLVGPQGPHIEQFFGPGTRLTVL.

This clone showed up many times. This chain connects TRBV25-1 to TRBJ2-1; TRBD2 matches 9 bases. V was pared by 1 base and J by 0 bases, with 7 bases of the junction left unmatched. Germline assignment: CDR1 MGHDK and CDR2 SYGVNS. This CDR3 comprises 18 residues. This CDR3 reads CASSESSNSGSSYNEQFF. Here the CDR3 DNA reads TGTGCCAGCAGTGAATCATCCAATAGCGGGAGCTCCTACAATGAGCAGTTCTTC.

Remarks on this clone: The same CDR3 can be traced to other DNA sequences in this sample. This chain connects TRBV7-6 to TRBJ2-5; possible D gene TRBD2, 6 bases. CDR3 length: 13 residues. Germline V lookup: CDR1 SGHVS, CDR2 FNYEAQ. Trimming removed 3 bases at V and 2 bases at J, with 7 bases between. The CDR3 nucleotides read TGTGCCAGCAGCTTGGGGAGGCAAGAGACCCAGTACTTC. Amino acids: CASSLGRQETQYF.

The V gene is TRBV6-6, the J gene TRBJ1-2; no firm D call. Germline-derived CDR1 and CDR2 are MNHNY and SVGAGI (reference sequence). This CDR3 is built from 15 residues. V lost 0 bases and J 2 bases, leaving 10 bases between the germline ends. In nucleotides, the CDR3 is TGTGCCAGCAGTTACTCCAGTGACAAGAACTATGGCTACACCTTC. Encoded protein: CASSYSSDKNYGYTF.

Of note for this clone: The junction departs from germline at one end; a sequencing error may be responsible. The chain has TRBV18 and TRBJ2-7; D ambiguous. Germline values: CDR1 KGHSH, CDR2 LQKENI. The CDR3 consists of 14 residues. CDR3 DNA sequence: TGTGCCAGCTCACCCGTCGATGGCTCCCACGAGCAGTACTTC. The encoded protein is CASSPVDGSHEQYF. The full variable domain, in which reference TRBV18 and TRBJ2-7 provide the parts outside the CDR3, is NAGVMQNPRHLVRRRGQEARLRCSPMKGHSHVYWYRQLPEEGLKFMVYLQKENIIDESGMPKERFSAEFPKEGPSILRIQQVVRGDSAAYFCASSPVDGSHEQYFGPGTRLTVT.

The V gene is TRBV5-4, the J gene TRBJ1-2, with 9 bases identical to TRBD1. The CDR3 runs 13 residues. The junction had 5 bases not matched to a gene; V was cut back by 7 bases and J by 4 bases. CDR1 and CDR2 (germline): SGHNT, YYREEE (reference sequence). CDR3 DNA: TGTGCCAGCCAAATGGGACAGGGCTATGGCTACACCTTC. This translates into CASQMGQGYGYTF.

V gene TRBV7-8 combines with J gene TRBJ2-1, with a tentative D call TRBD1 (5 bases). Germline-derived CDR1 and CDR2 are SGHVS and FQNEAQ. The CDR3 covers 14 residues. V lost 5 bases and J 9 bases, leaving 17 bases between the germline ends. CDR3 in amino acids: CASSIGHLVGEQFF. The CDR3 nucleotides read TGTGCCAGCAGCATCGGACACCTGGTAGGTGAGCAGTTCTTC.

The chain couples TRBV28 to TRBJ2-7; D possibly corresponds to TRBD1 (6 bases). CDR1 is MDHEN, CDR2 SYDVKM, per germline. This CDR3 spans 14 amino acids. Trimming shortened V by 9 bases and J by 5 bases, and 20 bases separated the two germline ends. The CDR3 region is CASSPLGQGNEQYF. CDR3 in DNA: TGTGCCAGTTCGCCTCTCGGCCAGGGGAACGAGCAGTACTTC.

CDR3 nucleotides: TGCAGCGTTGCTCCTAGGAATCAAGAGACCCAGTACTTC. Amino acid sequence: CSVAPRNQETQYF. The rearrangement joins TRBV29-1 to TRBJ2-5; D ambiguous. The V end was cut by 4 bases, the J end by 2 bases, with 11 bases between. The germline V gene encodes CDR1 SQVTM and CDR2 ANQGSEA. The CDR3 length is 13 residues. Based on the CDR3 plus reference TRBV29-1 and TRBJ2-5, the full variable domain is SAVISQKPSRDICQRGTSLTIQCQVDSQVTMMFWYRQQPGQSLTLIATANQGSEATYESGFVIDKFPISRPNLTFSTLTVSNMSPEDSSIYLCSVAPRNQETQYFGPGTRLLVL.

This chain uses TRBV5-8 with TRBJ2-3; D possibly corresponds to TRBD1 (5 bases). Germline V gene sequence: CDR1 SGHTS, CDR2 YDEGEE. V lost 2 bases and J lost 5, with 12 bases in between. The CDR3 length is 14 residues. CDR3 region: CASSFSAGRDTQYF. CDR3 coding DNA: TGTGCCAGCAGCTTCAGTGCAGGGCGAGATACGCAGTATTTT.

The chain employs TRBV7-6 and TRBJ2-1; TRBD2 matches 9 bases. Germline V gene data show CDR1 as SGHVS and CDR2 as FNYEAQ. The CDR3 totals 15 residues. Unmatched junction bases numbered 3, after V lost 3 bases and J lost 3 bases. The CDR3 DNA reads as TGTGCCAGCAGCTTGCGGACTAGCGACTACAATGAGCAGTTCTTC. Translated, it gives CASSLRTSDYNEQFF.

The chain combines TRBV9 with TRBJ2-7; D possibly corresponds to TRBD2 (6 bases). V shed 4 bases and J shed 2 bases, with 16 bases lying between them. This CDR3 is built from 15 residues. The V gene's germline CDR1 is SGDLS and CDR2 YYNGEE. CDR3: CASSPGGNGAYEQYF. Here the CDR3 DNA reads TGTGCCAGCAGCCCTGGAGGGAACGGGGCCTACGAGCAGTACTTC.

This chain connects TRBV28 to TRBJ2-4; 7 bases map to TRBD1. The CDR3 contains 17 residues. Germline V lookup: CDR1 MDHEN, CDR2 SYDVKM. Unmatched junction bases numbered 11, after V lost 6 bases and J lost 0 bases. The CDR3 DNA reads TGTGCCAGCAGCCGTGAAACAGGGGTAGGAGCCAAAAACATTCAGTACTTC. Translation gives CASSRETGVGAKNIQYF.

DNA for the CDR3: TGTGCCAGCAGCCGCAGACAGGGCTACGAGCAGTACTTC. It translates to CASSRRQGYEQYF. The chain has TRBV5-4 and TRBJ2-7; 7 bases are shared with TRBD1. After removal of 4 bases from V and 3 bases from J, the junction contained 4 bases not matched to a gene. Per the germline V gene, CDR1 is SGHNT and CDR2 is YYREEE (reference sequence). The length of the CDR3 is 13 residues.

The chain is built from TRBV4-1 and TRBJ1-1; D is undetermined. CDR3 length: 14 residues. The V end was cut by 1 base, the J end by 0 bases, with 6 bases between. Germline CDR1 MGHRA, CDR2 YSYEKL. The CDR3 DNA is TGCGCCAGCAGCCAAGGACATATGAACACTGAAGCTTTCTTT. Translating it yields CASSQGHMNTEAFF.

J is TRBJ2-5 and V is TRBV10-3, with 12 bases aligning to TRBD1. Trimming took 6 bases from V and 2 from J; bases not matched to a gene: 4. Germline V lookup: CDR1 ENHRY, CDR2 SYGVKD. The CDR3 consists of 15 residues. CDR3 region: CAIRGQGAQQETQYF. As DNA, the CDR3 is TGTGCCATCAGGGGACAGGGGGCGCAACAAGAGACCCAGTACTTC.

The CDR3 nucleotides read TGTGCCAGTAGCAGGGGACAGGGGGACCTCGGGGAGCTGTTTTTT. It is translated as CASSRGQGDLGELFF. V is TRBV19 and J is TRBJ2-2; 11 nucleotides agree with TRBD1. J was trimmed by 7 bases and V by 6 bases; bases with no gene match: 7. CDR3 length equals 15 residues. CDR1 LNHDA and CDR2 SQIVND come from the germline V gene (reference sequence).

The CDR3 loop reads CATSASWTGFNEQYF. The CDR3 coding sequence is TGTGCCACCAGCGCGAGCTGGACAGGGTTTAACGAGCAGTACTTC. This chain links TRBV15 with TRBJ2-7; 8 bases agree with TRBD1. Germline V lookup: CDR1 LNHNV, CDR2 YYDKDF (reference sequence). CDR3 length equals 15 residues. Trimming took 5 bases from V and 5 from J; bases not matched to a gene: 11.

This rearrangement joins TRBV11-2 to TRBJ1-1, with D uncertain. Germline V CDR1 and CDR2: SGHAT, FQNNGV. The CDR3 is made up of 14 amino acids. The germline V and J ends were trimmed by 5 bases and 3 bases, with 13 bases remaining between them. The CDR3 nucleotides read TGTGCCAGCAGCACTGACACCGAATACACTGAAGCTTTCTTT. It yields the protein CASSTDTEYTEAFF.